Below, one T cell receptor beta chain is given with its context. The antigen this receptor binds is unknown. Base quality data are lacking; no much larger clone is found one base away. TCRbeta CDR3 regions were amplified from genomic DNA by means of the immunoSEQ Assay, a bias-controlled multiplex PCR. On the study's bioinformatics: The number of nucleated cells in each sample was estimated from the amplification of reference gene primers within the assay. Sequence reads were collapsed and filtered to measure the absolute abundance of every unique TCRbeta CDR3 rearrangement. For each sample, productive Simpson clonality was calculated as the square root of Simpson's diversity index over productive rearrangements. TCRdb limited this immuneACCESS table to in-frame rearrangements with V and J called. A share of clones is missing; checked studies link under half to unresolved V genes, and the rest is unexplained. V, J and clone size derive from that table, while D and trimming were established from the DNA sequence. In this sample the table shows about 48,000 clones, approximately 83% of which occur a single time. Around 16% of the sample belongs to the ten largest clones.

This entry belongs to a study of blood T cell repertoires in COVID-19 (dated by TCRdb to the early 2020s). Context from the whole study: The collaborator samples originated in the United States, Italy and Spain and spanned the acute and convalescent phases of COVID-19. The repertoires were made available in a free public database intended to serve as a resource for research on the immune response to SARS-CoV-2. Subjects who had been exposed to COVID-19, were actively infected with it, or had recovered from it provided the deeply sampled blood TCRbeta repertoires that made up the dataset. A de-identified subject ID, COVID-19 status, age in years and sex were almost always included in the sample metadata. The prospective study material was composed of cDNA or gDNA derived from T cells, B-cell-depleted T cells, or PBMCs. Where HLA class I and class II types were available, the types were taken from metadata supplied by the sample provider, not from assay-based typing. The samples were drawn from the first 160 participants of the ongoing ImmuneRACE study and from 950 to 1,500 subjects provided by 6 global collaborators.

Summary of the overall study and its limitations: How much clinical and demographic metadata was included differed by source and by participant, and the metadata was provided uncurated.

CDR1 KGHDR and CDR2 SFDVKD were looked up in the germline V gene. From the cysteine through the phenylalanine, the CDR3 covers 20 amino acids. The DNA shown is the 60-base CDR3, in frame from base 1. At the junction V is shortened by 0 bases and J by 0 bases, with 20 bases in between. Collaborating institutions collected whole blood in K2EDTA tubes following their own protocols. For TCRbeta analysis, collaborators shipped samples in one of three forms: frozen whole blood, isolated PBMCs, or DNA extracted from either of those sample types. The clonotype comes from a human donor in a cohort sampled during active COVID-19. The donor label of this sample is uncertain. Rearrangement joined TRBV24-1 to TRBJ1-5; a tentative D call is TRBD1 (6 bases match). Sequencing input: peripheral blood. In nucleotides, the sequence is TGTGCCACCAGTGATTTGCGAAACAGGGTGGGGAATTATAGCAATCAGCCCCAGCATTTT. Translated, this gives CATSDLRNRVGNYSNQPQHF.